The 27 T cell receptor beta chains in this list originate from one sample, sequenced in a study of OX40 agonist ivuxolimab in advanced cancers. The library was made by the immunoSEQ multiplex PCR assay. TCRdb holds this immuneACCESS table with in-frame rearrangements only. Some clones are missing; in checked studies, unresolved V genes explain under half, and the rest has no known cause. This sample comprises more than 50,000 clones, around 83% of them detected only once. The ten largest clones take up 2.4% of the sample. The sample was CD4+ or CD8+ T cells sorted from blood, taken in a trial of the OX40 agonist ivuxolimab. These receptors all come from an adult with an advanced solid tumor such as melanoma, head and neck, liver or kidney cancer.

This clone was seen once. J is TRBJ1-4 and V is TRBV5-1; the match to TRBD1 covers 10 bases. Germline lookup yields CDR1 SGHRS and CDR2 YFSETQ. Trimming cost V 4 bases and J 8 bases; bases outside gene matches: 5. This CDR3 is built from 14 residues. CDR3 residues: CASSPGTGVEKLFF. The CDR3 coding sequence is TGCGCCAGCAGCCCCGGGACAGGGGTCGAAAAACTGTTTTTT.

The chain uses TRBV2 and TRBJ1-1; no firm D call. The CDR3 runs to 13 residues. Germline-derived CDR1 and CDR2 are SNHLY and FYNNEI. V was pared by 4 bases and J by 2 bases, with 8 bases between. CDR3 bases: TGTGCCAGCAGTGTCATGGAAAACACTGAAGCTTTCTTT. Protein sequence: CASSVMENTEAFF.

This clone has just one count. This chain's CDR3 is CASSTGTGYEQYF. The DNA of the CDR3 is TGCGCCAGCAGCACCGGGACAGGCTACGAGCAGTACTTC. The gene calls are TRBV5-1 and TRBJ2-7; TRBD1 agrees at 8 bases. The CDR3 totals 13 residues. Germline CDR1 SGHRS, CDR2 YFSETQ. V was clipped by 4 bases and J by 3 bases; unmatched bases: 3. The full variable domain, in which reference TRBV5-1 and TRBJ2-7 provide the parts outside the CDR3, is KAGVTQTPRYLIKTRGQQVTLSCSPISGHRSVSWYQQTPGQGLQFLFEYFSETQRNKGNFPGRFSGRQFSNSRSEMNVSTLELGDSALYLCASSTGTGYEQYFGPGTRLTVT.

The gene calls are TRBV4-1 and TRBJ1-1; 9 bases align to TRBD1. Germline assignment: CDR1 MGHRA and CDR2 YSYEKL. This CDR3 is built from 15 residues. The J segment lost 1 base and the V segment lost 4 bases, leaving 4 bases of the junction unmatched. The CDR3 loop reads CASSPVTGGNTEAFF. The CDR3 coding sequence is TGCGCCAGCAGCCCCGTGACAGGGGGGAACACTGAAGCTTTCTTT.

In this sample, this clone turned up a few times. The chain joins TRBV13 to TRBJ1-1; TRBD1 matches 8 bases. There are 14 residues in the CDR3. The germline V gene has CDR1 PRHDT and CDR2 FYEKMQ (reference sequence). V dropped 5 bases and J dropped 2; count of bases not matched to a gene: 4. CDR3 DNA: TGTGCCAGCAGCCTACAGGGGGGAAACACTGAAGCTTTCTTT. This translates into CASSLQGGNTEAFF.

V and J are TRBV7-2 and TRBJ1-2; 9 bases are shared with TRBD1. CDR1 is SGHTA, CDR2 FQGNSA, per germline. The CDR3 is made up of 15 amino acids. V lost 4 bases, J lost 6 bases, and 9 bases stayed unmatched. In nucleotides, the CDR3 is TGTGCCAGCAGCTCCATTACAGGGGGCGGAGATGGCTACACCTTC. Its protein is CASSSITGGGDGYTF.

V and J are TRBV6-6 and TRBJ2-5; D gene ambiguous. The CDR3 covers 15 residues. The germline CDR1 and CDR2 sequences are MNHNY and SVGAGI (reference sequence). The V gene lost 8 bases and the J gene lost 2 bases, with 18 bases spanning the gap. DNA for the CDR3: TGTGCCAGCTCCTTCCCGCGGACGGATCAAGAGACCCAGTACTTC. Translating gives CASSFPRTDQETQYF.

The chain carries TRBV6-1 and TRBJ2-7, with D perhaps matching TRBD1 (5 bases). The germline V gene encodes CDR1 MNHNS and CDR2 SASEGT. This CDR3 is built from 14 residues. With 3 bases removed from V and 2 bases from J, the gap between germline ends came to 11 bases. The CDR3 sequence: CASSDDRPPYEQYF. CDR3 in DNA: TGTGCCAGCAGTGACGACAGACCCCCCTACGAGCAGTACTTC.

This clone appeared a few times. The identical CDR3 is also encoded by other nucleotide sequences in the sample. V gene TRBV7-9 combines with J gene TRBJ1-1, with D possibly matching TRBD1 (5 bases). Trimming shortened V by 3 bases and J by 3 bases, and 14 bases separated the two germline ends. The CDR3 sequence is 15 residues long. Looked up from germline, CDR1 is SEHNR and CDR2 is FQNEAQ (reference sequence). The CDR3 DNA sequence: TGTGCCAGCAGCTTGGGGGGTCGGGTGGACACTGAAGCTTTCTTT. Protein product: CASSLGGRVDTEAFF.

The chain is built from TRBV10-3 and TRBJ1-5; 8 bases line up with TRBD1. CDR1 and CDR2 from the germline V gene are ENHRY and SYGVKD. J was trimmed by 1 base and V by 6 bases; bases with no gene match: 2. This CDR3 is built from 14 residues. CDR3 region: CAIRGQGSNQPQHF. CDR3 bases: TGTGCCATCAGAGGACAGGGCAGCAATCAGCCCCAGCATTTT.

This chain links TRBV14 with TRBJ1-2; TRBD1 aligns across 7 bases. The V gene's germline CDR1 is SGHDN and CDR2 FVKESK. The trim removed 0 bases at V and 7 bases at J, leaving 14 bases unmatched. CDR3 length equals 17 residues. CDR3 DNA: TGTGCCAGCAGCCAAGATGAGGTTGGGACAGCTATAAGTGGCTACACCTTC. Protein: CASSQDEVGTAISGYTF.

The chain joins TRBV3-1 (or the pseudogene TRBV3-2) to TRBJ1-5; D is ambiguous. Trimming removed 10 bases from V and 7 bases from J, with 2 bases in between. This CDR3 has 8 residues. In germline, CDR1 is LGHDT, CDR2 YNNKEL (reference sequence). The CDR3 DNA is TGTGCCAACCAGCCCCAGCATTTT. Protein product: CANQPQHF.

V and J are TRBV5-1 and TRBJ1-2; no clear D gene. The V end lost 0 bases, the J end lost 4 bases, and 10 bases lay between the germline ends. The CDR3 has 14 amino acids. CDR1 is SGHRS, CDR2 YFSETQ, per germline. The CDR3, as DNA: TGCGCCAGCAGCTTGGCGGACCCCTCCTATGGCTACACCTTC. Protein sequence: CASSLADPSYGYTF.

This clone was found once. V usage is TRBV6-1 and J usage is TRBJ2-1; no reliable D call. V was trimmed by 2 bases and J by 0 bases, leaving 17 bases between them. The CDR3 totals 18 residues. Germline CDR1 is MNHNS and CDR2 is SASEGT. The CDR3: CASSEPWVVRSSYNEQFF. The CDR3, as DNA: TGTGCCAGCAGTGAACCCTGGGTAGTCCGGAGCTCCTACAATGAGCAGTTCTTC.

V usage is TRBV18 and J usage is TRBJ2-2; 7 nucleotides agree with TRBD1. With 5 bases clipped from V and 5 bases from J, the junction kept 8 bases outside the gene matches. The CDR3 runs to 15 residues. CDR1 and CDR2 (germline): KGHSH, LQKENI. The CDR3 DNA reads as TGTGCCAGCTCATCAGTAAACAGGGGAACCGGGGAGCTGTTTTTT. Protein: CASSSVNRGTGELFF.

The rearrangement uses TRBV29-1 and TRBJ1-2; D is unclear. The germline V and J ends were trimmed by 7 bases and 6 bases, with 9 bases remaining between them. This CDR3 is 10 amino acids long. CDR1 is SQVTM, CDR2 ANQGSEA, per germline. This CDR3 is CSAGSDGYTF. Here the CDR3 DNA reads TGCAGCGCCGGATCCGATGGCTACACCTTC.

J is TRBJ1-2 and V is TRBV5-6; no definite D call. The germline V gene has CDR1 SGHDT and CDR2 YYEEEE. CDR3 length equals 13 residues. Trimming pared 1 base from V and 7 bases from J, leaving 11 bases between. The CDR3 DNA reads TGTGCCAGCAGCTTGCGGGTCTCGGGTGGCTACACCTTC. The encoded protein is CASSLRVSGGYTF.

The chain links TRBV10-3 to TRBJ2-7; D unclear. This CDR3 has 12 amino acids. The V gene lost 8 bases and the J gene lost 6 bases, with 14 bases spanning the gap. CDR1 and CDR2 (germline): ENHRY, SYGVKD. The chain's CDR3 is CAIEAGVGEQYF. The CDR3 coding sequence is TGTGCCATCGAGGCCGGCGTGGGCGAGCAGTACTTC.

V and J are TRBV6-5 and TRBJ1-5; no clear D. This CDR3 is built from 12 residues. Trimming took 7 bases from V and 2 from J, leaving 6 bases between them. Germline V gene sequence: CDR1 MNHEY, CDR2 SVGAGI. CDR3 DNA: TGTGCCAGCACGACGGGCAATCAGCCCCAGCATTTT. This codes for CASTTGNQPQHF.

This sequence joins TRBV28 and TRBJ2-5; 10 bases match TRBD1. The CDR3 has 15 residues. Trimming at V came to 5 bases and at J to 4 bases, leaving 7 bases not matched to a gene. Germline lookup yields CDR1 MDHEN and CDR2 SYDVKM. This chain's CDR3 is CASSTTGGRGETQYF. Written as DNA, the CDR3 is TGTGCCAGCAGTACGACAGGGGGCAGAGGAGAGACCCAGTACTTC.

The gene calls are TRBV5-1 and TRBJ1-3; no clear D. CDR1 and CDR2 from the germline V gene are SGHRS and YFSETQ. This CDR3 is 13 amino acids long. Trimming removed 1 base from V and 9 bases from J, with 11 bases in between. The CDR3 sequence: CASSLFTDSTIYF. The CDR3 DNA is TGCGCCAGCAGCTTGTTTACGGATAGCACCATATATTTT.

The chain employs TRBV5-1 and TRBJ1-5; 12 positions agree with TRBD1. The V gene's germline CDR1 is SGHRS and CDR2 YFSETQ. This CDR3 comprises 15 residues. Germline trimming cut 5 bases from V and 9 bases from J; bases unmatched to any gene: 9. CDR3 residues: CASSPGTGGGRPQHF. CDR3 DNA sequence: TGCGCCAGCAGTCCGGGGACAGGGGGCGGTCGGCCCCAGCATTTT.

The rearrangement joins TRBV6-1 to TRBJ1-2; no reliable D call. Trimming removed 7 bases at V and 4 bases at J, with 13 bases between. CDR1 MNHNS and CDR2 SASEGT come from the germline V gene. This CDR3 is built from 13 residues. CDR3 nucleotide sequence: TGTGCCAGCACGGACTCCGGGCGCTATGGCTACACCTTC. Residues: CASTDSGRYGYTF.

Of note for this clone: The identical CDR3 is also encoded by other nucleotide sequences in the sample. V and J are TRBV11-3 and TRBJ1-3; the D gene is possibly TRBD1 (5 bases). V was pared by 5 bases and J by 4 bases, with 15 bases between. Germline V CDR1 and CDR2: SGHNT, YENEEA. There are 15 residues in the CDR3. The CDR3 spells CASSPGQGPGNTIYF. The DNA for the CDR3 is TGTGCCAGCAGCCCAGGGCAGGGCCCGGGAAACACCATATATTTT.

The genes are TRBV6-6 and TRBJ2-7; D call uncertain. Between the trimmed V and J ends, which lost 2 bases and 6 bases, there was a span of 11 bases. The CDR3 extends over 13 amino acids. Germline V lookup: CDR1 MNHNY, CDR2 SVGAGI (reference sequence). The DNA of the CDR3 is TGTGCCAGCAGTTACCGGGCGGAAACCGAGCAGTACTTC. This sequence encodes CASSYRAETEQYF.

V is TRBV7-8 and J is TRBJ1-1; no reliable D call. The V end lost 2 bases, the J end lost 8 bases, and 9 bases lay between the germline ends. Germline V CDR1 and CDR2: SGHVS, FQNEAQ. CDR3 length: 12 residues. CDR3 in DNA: TGTGCCAGCAGCTTACGTCCCACAGAAGCTTTCTTT. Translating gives CASSLRPTEAFF.

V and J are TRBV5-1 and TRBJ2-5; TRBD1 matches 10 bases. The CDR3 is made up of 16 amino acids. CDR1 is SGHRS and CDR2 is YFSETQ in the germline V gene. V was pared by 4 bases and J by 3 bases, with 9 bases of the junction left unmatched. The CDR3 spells CASSPPAGTGEETQYF. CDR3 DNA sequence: TGCGCCAGCAGCCCGCCGGCCGGGACAGGGGAAGAGACCCAGTACTTC.